The 10 T cell receptor beta chains listed next were all sequenced from one sample in a study of Tregs in tolerant kidney transplant recipients. Generated by immunoSEQ multiplex PCR, the TCRdb table keeps only in-frame clones and is missing some. The sample holds fewer than 95,000 clones, 90% to 95% seen once. Mixed chimerism was transient after nonmyeloablative marrow transplants from related graft donors. This specimen was CD4+ T cells from blood (PBMCs), taken 12 months after the transplant. The receptor set was obtained from a human patient who received a combined kidney and bone marrow transplant. Some T cells may be transferred from the graft donor.

The V and J genes are TRBV11-3 and TRBJ1-5; maybe TRBD1 (6 bases). The CDR3 is 18 amino acids. Looked up from germline, CDR1 is SGHNT and CDR2 is YENEEA. Trimming took off 5 bases at V and 4 bases at J, with 24 bases between the two ends. The CDR3 DNA reads TGTGCCAGCAGCCCAATCCTCCGCAACACAGGGAAAAATCAGCCCCAGCATTTT. It codes for CASSPILRNTGKNQPQHF.

The chain has TRBV5-1 and TRBJ2-7; the match to TRBD1 covers 7 bases. J was trimmed by 0 bases and V by 0 bases; bases with no gene match: 6. This CDR3 is built from 16 residues. In germline, CDR1 is SGHRS, CDR2 YFSETQ. The CDR3 nucleotides are TGCGCCAGCAGCTTGGAACAGGGGTATAGCTCCTACGAGCAGTACTTC. Translation gives CASSLEQGYSSYEQYF.

The J gene is TRBJ2-2, the V gene TRBV4-3; D is undetermined. Germline V gives CDR1 LGHNA, CDR2 YSLEER. This CDR3 contains 16 residues. Deletions cut 0 bases from V and 3 bases from J, with 11 bases between. The CDR3 loop reads CASSQDLRSHTGELFF. For the CDR3, the DNA is TGCGCCAGCAGCCAAGACCTGCGCTCGCACACCGGGGAGCTGTTTTTT.

This chain uses TRBV5-4 with TRBJ1-1; 7 bases line up with TRBD1. Germline V gene lookup returns CDR1 SGHNT and CDR2 YYREEE (reference sequence). The CDR3 runs 14 residues. V lost 1 base to trimming and J lost 0 bases; unmatched junction nucleotides: 0. The CDR3 DNA sequence: TGTGCCAGCAGCTTGACAGGGGTGAACACTGAAGCTTTCTTT. Translation gives CASSLTGVNTEAFF.

J is TRBJ2-6 and V is TRBV27, with D perhaps matching TRBD1 (6 bases). The CDR3 consists of 20 residues. Germline values: CDR1 MNHEY, CDR2 SMNVEV (reference sequence). V was clipped by 6 bases and J by 3 bases, with 27 bases between them. The CDR3 loop is CASSPWVPGVAPGGANVLTF. As DNA, the CDR3 is TGTGCCAGCAGCCCCTGGGTCCCAGGGGTAGCACCTGGTGGGGCCAACGTCCTGACTTTC.

The chain combines TRBV7-8 with TRBJ1-2; TRBD1 aligns across 8 bases. CDR3 length: 15 amino acids. Trimming took 3 bases from V and 6 from J; bases not matched to a gene: 9. Per germline, CDR1 SGHVS and CDR2 FQNEAQ. CDR3 in amino acids: CASSFTDRGVHGYTF. For the CDR3, the DNA is TGTGCCAGCAGCTTCACCGACAGGGGCGTTCATGGCTACACCTTC.

The rearrangement links TRBV28 to TRBJ2-7, with TRBD1 matching over 9 bases. This CDR3 comprises 13 residues. CDR1 and CDR2 from the germline V gene are MDHEN and SYDVKM. J lost 3 bases, V lost 10 bases, and 7 bases had no gene match. The DNA of the CDR3 is TGTGCCACCCGCGGGACAGGGATCTACGAGCAGTACTTC. Residues: CATRGTGIYEQYF.

This chain links TRBV7-3 with TRBJ1-2, with 7 bases identical to TRBD1. With V trimmed by 3 bases and J by 5 bases, 3 bases remained unmatched. Looked up from germline, CDR1 is SGHTA and CDR2 is FQGTGA. There are 13 residues in the CDR3. The CDR3 is CASSFGDSYGYTF. DNA of the CDR3: TGTGCCAGCAGCTTTGGGGACAGTTATGGCTACACCTTC.

The CDR3 nucleotides read TGTGCCAGCAGCCAAGTAGATATCACAGATACGCAGTATTTT. Translated: CASSQVDITDTQYF. The chain combines TRBV4-2 with TRBJ2-3; D ambiguous. CDR1 and CDR2 from the germline V gene are LGHNA and YNFKEQ. V lost 1 base and J lost 2, with 7 bases in between. The CDR3 has 14 residues.

The chain has TRBV4-1 and TRBJ2-1; tentative D call: TRBD1 (5 bases). V lost 1 base, J lost 8 bases, and 12 bases lay in between. CDR3 length: 14 amino acids. Per the germline V gene, CDR1 is MGHRA and CDR2 is YSYEKL. CDR3 loop: CASSQVGQGYEQFF. The CDR3 nucleotides read TGCGCCAGCAGCCAAGTCGGCCAGGGCTATGAGCAGTTCTTC.